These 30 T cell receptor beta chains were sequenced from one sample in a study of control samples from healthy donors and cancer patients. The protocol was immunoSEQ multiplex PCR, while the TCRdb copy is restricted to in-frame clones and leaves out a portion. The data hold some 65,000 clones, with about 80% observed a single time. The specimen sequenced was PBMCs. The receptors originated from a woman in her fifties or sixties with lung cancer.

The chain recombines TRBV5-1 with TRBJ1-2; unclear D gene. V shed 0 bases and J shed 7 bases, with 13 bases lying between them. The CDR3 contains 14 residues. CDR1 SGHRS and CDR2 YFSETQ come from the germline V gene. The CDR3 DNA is TGCGCCAGCAGCTTGGGGACCGATGCTCCTGGCTACACCTTC. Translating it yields CASSLGTDAPGYTF.

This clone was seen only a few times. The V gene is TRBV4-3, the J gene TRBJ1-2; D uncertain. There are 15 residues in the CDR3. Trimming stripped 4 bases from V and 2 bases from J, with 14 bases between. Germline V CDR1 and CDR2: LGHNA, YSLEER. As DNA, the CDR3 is TGCGCCAGCAGCCTACCATTAGGATCGAACTATGGCTACACCTTC. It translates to CASSLPLGSNYGYTF.

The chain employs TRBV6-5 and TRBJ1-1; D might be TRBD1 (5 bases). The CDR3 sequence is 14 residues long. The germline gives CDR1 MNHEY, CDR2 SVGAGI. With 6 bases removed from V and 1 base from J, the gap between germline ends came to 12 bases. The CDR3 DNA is TGTGCCAGCAGGGAGATTACAGGGAACACTGAAGCTTTCTTT. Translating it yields CASREITGNTEAFF.

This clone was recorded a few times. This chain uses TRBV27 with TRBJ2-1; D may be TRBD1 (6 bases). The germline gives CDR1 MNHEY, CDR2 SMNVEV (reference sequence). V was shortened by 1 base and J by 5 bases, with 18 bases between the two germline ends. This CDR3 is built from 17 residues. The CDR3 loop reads CASSLYVRQGFHNEQFF. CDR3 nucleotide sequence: TGTGCCAGCAGTTTATACGTTCGGCAGGGGTTTCACAATGAGCAGTTCTTC.

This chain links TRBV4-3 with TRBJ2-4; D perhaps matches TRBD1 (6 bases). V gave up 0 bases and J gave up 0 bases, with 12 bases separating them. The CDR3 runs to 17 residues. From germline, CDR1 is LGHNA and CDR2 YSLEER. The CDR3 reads CASSQDEGDLAKNIQYF. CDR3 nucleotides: TGCGCCAGCAGCCAAGATGAGGGGGATCTAGCCAAAAACATTCAGTACTTC.

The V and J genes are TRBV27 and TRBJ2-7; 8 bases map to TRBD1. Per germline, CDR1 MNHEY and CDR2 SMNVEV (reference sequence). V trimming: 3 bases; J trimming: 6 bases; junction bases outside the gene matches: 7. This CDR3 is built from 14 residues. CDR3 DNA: TGTGCCAGCAGTTTCCTCCAGGGGGCCTCCGAGCAGTACTTC. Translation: CASSFLQGASEQYF.

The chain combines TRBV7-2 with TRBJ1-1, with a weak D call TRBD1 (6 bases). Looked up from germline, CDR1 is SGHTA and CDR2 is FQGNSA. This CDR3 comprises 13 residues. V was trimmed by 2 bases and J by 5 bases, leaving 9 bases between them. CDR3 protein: CASSLKGGTEAFF. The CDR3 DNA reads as TGTGCCAGCAGCTTAAAGGGGGGGACTGAAGCTTTCTTT.

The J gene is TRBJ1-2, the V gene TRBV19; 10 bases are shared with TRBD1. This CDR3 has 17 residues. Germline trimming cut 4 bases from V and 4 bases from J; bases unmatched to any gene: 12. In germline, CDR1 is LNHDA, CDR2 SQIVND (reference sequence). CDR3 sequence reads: CASSTHSSGTGVYGYTF. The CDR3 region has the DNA TGTGCCAGTAGTACTCATTCCTCCGGGACAGGGGTCTATGGCTACACCTTC.

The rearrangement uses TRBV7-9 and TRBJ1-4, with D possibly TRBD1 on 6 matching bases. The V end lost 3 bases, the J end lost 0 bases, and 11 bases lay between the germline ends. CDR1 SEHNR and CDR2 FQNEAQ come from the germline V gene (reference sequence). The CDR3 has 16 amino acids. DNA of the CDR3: TGTGCCAGCAGCTTCGACAGGCTTGCAACTAATGAAAAACTGTTTTTT. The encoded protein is CASSFDRLATNEKLFF.

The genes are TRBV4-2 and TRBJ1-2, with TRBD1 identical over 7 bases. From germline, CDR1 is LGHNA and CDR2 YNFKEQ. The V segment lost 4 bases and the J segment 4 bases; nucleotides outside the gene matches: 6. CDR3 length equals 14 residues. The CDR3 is CASSLGGQTYGYTF. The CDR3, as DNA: TGTGCCAGCAGCCTTGGGGGACAGACCTATGGCTACACCTTC.

The CDR3 sequence is CASVSSGASYNEQFF. DNA of the CDR3: TGTGCCAGCGTCTCCTCGGGGGCTTCCTACAATGAGCAGTTCTTC. V gene TRBV7-2 combines with J gene TRBJ2-1; D tentatively fits TRBD1 or TRBD2 (6 bases each). In germline, CDR1 is SGHTA, CDR2 FQGNSA. V shed 8 bases and J shed 1 base, with 15 bases lying between them. There are 15 residues in the CDR3.

This CDR3 is CASSRDRDTGYTF. CDR3 sequence (DNA): TGTGCCAGCAGTCGGGACAGGGACACTGGCTACACCTTC. V gene TRBV12-3 or TRBV12-4 combines with J gene TRBJ1-2; 9 bases fit TRBD1. The trim removed 5 bases at V and 7 bases at J, leaving 5 bases unmatched. The CDR3 extends over 13 amino acids.

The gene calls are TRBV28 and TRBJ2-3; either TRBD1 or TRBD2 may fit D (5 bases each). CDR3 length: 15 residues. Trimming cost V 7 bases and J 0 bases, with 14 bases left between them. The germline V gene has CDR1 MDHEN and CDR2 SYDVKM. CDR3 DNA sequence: TGTGCCAGCATCATGCTGGGGGAGAGCACAGATACGCAGTATTTT. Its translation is CASIMLGESTDTQYF. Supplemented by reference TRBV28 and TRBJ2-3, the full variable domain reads DVKVTQSSRYLVKRTGEKVFLECVQDMDHENMFWYRQDPGLGLRLIYFSYDVKMKEKGDIPEGYSVSREKKERFSLILESASTNQTSMYLCASIMLGESTDTQYFGPGTRLTVL.

The CDR3 protein is CASSLVWGATNEKLFF. DNA for the CDR3: TGCGCCAGCAGCTTGGTCTGGGGGGCAACTAATGAAAAACTGTTTTTT. V is TRBV5-1 and J is TRBJ1-4; D may be TRBD1 (5 bases). Trimming cost V 0 bases and J 0 bases, with 9 bases left between them. The CDR3 spans 16 residues. Germline V gene sequence: CDR1 SGHRS, CDR2 YFSETQ.

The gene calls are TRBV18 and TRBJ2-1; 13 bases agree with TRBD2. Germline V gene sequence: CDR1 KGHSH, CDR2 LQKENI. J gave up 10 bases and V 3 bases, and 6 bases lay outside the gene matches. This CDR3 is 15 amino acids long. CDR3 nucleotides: TGTGCCAGCTCACCTACGACTAGCGGGGGGAGAGAGCAGTTCTTC. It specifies CASSPTTSGGREQFF.

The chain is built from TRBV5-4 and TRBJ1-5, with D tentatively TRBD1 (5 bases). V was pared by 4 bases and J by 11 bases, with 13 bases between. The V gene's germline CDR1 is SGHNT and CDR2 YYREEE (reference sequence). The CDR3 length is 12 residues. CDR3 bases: TGTGCCAGCAGCCGGGACTCCGGAACCCAGCATTTT. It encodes CASSRDSGTQHF.

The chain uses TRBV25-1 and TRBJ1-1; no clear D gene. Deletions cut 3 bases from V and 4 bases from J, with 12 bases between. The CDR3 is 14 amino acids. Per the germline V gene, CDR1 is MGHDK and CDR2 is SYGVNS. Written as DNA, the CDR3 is TGTGCCAGCAGTGACGGCCCGGGCACCACTGAAGCTTTCTTT. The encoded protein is CASSDGPGTTEAFF. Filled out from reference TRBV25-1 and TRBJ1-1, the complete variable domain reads EADIYQTPRYLVIGTGKKITLECSQTMGHDKMYWYQQDPGMELHLIHYSYGVNSTEKGDLSSESTVSRIRTEHFPLTLESARPSHTSQYLCASSDGPGTTEAFFGQGTRLTVV.

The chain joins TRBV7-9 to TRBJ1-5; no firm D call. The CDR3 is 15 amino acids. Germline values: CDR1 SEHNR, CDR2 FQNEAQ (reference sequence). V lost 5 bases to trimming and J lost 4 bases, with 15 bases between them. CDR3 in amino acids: CASSPTAGLNQPQHF. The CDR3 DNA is TGTGCCAGCAGCCCCACAGCTGGGCTGAATCAGCCCCAGCATTTT.

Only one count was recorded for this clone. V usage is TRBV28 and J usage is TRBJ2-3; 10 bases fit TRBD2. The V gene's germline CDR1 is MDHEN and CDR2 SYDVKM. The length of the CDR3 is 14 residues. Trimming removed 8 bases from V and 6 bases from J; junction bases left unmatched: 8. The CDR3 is CASGSGGAVDTQYF. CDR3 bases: TGTGCCAGCGGGAGCGGGGGGGCCGTCGATACGCAGTATTTT.

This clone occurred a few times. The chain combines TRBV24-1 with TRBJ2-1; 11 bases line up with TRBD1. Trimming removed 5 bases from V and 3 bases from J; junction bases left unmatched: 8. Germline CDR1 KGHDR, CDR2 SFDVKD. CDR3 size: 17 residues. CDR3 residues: CATSVKAGTGGYNEQFF. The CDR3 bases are TGTGCCACCAGTGTGAAAGCCGGGACAGGGGGCTACAATGAGCAGTTCTTC.

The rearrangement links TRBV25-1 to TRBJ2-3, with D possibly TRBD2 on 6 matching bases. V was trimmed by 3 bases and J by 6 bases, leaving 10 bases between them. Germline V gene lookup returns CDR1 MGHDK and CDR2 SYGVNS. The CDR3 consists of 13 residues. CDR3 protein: CASSDWTIDTQYF. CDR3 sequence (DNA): TGTGCCAGCAGTGATTGGACTATTGATACGCAGTATTTT.

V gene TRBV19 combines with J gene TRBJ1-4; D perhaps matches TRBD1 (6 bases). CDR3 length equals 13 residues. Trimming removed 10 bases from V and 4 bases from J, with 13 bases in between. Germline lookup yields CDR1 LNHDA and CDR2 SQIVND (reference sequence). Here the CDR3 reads CAILDSSNEKLFF. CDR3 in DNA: TGTGCCATCCTGGACAGCAGTAATGAAAAACTGTTTTTT.

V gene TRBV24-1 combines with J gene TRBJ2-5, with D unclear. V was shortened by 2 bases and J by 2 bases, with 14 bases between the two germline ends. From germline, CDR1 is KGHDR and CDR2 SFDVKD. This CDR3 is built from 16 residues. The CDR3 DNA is TGTGCCACCAGTGATTCCCCCGGTGTGTCGCAAGAGACCCAGTACTTC. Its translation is CATSDSPGVSQETQYF.

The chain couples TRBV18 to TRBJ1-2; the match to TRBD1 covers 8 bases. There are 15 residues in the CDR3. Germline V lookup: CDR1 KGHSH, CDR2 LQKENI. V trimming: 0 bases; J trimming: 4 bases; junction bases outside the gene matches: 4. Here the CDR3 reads CASSPPTGGAYGYTF. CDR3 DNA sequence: TGTGCCAGCTCACCACCAACAGGGGGGGCCTATGGCTACACCTTC.

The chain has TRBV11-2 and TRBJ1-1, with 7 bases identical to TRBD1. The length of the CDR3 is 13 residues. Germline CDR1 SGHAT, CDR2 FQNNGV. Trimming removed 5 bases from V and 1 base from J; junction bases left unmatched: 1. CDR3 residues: CASSPGGNTEAFF. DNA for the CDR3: TGTGCCAGCAGCCCAGGGGGGAACACTGAAGCTTTCTTT.

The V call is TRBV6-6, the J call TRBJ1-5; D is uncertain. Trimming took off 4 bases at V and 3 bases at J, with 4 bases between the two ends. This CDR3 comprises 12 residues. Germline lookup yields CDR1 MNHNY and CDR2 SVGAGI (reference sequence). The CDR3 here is CASSSPNQPQHF. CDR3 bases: TGTGCCAGCAGTTCCCCCAATCAGCCCCAGCATTTT.

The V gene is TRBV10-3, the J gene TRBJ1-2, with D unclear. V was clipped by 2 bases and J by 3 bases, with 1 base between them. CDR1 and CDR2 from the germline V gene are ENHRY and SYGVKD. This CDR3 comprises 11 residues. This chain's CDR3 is CAISEDYGYTF. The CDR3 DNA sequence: TGTGCCATCAGTGAGGACTATGGCTACACCTTC.

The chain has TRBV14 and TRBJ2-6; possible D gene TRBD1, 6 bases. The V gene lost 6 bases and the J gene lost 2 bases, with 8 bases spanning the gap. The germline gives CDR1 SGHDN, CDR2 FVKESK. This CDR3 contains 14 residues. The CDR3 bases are TGTGCCAGCAGTCACAGGGCTGGGGCCAACGTCCTGACTTTC. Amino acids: CASSHRAGANVLTF.

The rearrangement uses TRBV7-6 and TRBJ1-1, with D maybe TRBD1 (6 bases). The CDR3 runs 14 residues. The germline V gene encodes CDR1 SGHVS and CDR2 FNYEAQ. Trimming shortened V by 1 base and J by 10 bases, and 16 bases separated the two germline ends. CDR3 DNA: TGTGCCAGCAGCTTAGGTCATCCTGGACAGAGAGCTTTCTTT. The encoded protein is CASSLGHPGQRAFF.

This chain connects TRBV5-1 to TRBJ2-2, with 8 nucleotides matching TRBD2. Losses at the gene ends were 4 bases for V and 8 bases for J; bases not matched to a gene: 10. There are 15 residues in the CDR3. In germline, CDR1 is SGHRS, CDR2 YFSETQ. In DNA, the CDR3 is TGCGCCAGCAGCCCGGGAGGGTCCGGGCAAGGGGAGCTGTTTTTT. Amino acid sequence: CASSPGGSGQGELFF.